The source of this T cell receptor (beta chain) is a study of Tregs in tolerant kidney transplant recipients. Study-wide results and caveats: Expanding Tregs on activated donor B cells appeared to best identify donor-specific TCRbeta clones.

Some clones are missing from TCRdb's copy, which holds only in-frame ones; the method was immunoSEQ multiplex PCR. The profile shows about 19,000 clones, about three fifths of them singletons. This CDR3 has 15 amino acids. V shed 6 bases and J shed 2 bases, with 16 bases lying between them. Germline assignment: CDR1 SNHLY and CDR2 FYNNEI. On this clone itself: What it binds is unknown.

Sample: Tregs from blood cultured with allogeneic cells. The chain couples TRBV2 to TRBJ2-5; D perhaps matches TRBD2 (6 bases). The TCR originated in a human donor in good health. The CDR3 nucleotides are TGTGCCAGCAGCCCCGGGCTAGCGCCACAAGAGACCCAGTACTTC. Protein product: CASSPGLAPQETQYF.